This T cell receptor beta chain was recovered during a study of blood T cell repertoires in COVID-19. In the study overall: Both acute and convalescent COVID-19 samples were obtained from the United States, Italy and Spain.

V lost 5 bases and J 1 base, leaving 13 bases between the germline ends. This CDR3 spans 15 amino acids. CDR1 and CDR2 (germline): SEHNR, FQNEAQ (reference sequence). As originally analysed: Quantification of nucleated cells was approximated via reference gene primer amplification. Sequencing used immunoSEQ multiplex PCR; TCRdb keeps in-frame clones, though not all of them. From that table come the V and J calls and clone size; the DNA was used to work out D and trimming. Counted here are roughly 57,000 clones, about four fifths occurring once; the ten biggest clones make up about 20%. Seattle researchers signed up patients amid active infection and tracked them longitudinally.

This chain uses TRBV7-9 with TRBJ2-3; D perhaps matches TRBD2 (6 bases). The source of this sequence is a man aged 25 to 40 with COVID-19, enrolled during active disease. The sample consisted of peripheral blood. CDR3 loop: CASSLLSGRTDTQYF. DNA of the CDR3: TGTGCCAGCAGCCTTCTTAGCGGTCGCACAGATACGCAGTATTTT.